These T cell receptor beta chains were read from a single sample in a study of T cells after yellow fever vaccination. TCRdb processed the 5' RACE reads anew with MiXCR; each CDR3 protein has one entry. The sample comprises 150,000 to 200,000 distinct CDR3 sequences, approximately 9.9% of which are singletons, and under 40% rests with the top ten. Sequences were derived from CD8+ T cells sorted from PBMCs, sampled 45 days after the yellow fever booster vaccination. All receptors derive from a man younger than 30 who received the YFV17D yellow fever vaccine. Both conserved end residues are part of each CDR3. D genes are given only for firm matches. The size of a clone is reported for some rows only, either as once, few or many, or as a class for expanded clones.

V gene: TRBV29-1
J gene: TRBJ2-3
clone size: few
D gene: .
CDR3 DNA: TGCAGCGTTGAAGATTGGGAAACTGTAGCGGCAGATACGCAGTATTTT
CDR3 protein: CSVEDWETVAADTQYF

V gene: TRBV27
J gene: TRBJ1-5
clone size: .
D gene: .
CDR3 DNA: TGTGCCAGCAGTTTATCTGAGGGTCAGCCCCAGCATTTT
CDR3 protein: CASSLSEGQPQHF

V gene: TRBV4-1
J gene: TRBJ1-1
clone size: .
D gene: TRBD1
CDR3 DNA: TGCGCCAGCAGCCAAGGAGGAGGGGGCGTCGGGTCTGGTGTTGAAGCTTTCTTT
CDR3 protein: CASSQGGGGVGSGVEAFF

V gene: TRBV11-3
J gene: TRBJ1-3
clone size: .
D gene: .
CDR3 DNA: TGTGCCAGCAGCTTACGTGCGGGCGCTGGAAACACCATATATTTT
CDR3 protein: CASSLRAGAGNTIYF

V gene: TRBV2
J gene: TRBJ1-4
clone size: .
D gene: .
CDR3 DNA: TGTGCCAGCTTAATGAATGAAAAACTGTTTTTT
CDR3 protein: CASLMNEKLFF

V gene: TRBV7-7
J gene: TRBJ2-2
clone size: .
D gene: TRBD2
CDR3 DNA: TGTGCCAGCAGCCCCGGGACTAGCTGGTCCGGGGAGCTGTTTTTT
CDR3 protein: CASSPGTSWSGELFF

V gene: TRBV7-2
J gene: TRBJ1-1
clone size: .
D gene: .
CDR3 DNA: TGTGCCAGCAGCTTTGGAGGCCCATGGGCTTTCTTT
CDR3 protein: CASSFGGPWAFF

V gene: TRBV4-1
J gene: TRBJ2-1
clone size: few
D gene: .
CDR3 DNA: TGCGCCAGCAGCCAAGTAGGACAGGCCGGGGGCAATGAGCAGTTCTTC
CDR3 protein: CASSQVGQAGGNEQFF

V gene: TRBV20-1
J gene: TRBJ1-1
clone size: few
D gene: TRBD1
CDR3 DNA: TGCAGTGCTAGAGATGTGGTAGGGGGCATGAACACTGAAGCTTTCTTT
CDR3 protein: CSARDVVGGMNTEAFF

V gene: TRBV30
J gene: TRBJ2-5
clone size: few
D gene: TRBD2
CDR3 DNA: TGTGCCTGGGAACCGGGACTAGCGGACCAGGAGACCCAGTACTTC
CDR3 protein: CAWEPGLADQETQYF

V gene: TRBV7-9
J gene: TRBJ2-3
clone size: many
D gene: .
CDR3 DNA: TGTGCCAGCAGCGCAATCATCGCGGGGCCTCGTCCAGATACGCAGTATTTT
CDR3 protein: CASSAIIAGPRPDTQYF

V gene: TRBV9
J gene: TRBJ1-1
clone size: few
D gene: .
CDR3 DNA: TGTGCCAGCAGCGGGGGGGAAACTGAAGCTTTCTTT
CDR3 protein: CASSGGETEAFF

V gene: TRBV7-9
J gene: TRBJ2-3
clone size: many
D gene: TRBD2
CDR3 DNA: TGTGCCAGCAGCCCGGTCCCCGGGACTAGCTACGCAGATACGCAGTATTTT
CDR3 protein: CASSPVPGTSYADTQYF

V gene: TRBV7-9
J gene: TRBJ1-1
clone size: few
D gene: .
CDR3 DNA: TGTGCCAGCAGCGCAAAGGGGGCTGAAGCTTTCTTT
CDR3 protein: CASSAKGAEAFF

V gene: TRBV14
J gene: TRBJ1-1
clone size: few
D gene: .
CDR3 DNA: TGTGCCAGCAGCCAAGTTTACACTGAAGCTTTCTTT
CDR3 protein: CASSQVYTEAFF

V gene: TRBV20-1
J gene: TRBJ2-1
clone size: .
D gene: .
CDR3 DNA: TGCAGTGCTCCATGGTCCTCCTACAATGAGCAGTTCTTC
CDR3 protein: CSAPWSSYNEQFF

V gene: TRBV11-2
J gene: TRBJ1-4
clone size: few
D gene: .
CDR3 DNA: TGTGCCAGCAGCTCGGACAGAACAACTAATGAAAAACTGTTTTTT
CDR3 protein: CASSSDRTTNEKLFF

V gene: TRBV12-3/TRBV12-4
J gene: TRBJ1-5
clone size: few
D gene: .
CDR3 DNA: TGTGCCAGCAGCCCCGGGACAACCAACAATCAGCCCCAGCATTTT
CDR3 protein: CASSPGTTNNQPQHF

V gene: TRBV11-2
J gene: TRBJ2-1
clone size: medium-sized
D gene: .
CDR3 DNA: TGTGCCAGCAGCTTATTGTCCCCGGAGTACTACAATGAGCAGTTCTTC
CDR3 protein: CASSLLSPEYYNEQFF

V gene: TRBV29-1
J gene: TRBJ1-2
clone size: .
D gene: .
CDR3 DNA: TGCAGCGTCAAAACCCCTGGCTATGGCTACACCTTC
CDR3 protein: CSVKTPGYGYTF

V gene: TRBV4-2
J gene: TRBJ2-7
clone size: many
D gene: .
CDR3 DNA: TGTGCCAGCAGCCCCTCGGGGGACTACGAGCAGTACTTC
CDR3 protein: CASSPSGDYEQYF

V gene: TRBV6-2/TRBV6-3
J gene: TRBJ2-1
clone size: few
D gene: .
CDR3 DNA: TGTGCCAGCAGCATCGCGGGGTACAATGAGCAGTTCTTC
CDR3 protein: CASSIAGYNEQFF

V gene: TRBV20-1
J gene: TRBJ1-5
clone size: few
D gene: .
CDR3 DNA: TGCAGTGCTAGGGACAGTAATCAGCCCCAGCATTTT
CDR3 protein: CSARDSNQPQHF

V gene: TRBV3-1
J gene: TRBJ1-2
clone size: few
D gene: .
CDR3 DNA: TGTGCCAGCAGCCACCGGGACGGCTCCTATGGCTACACCTTC
CDR3 protein: CASSHRDGSYGYTF

V gene: TRBV4-2
J gene: TRBJ1-5
clone size: .
D gene: .
CDR3 DNA: TGTGCCAGCAGCCAAGGGGAGGTTGGCAATCAGCCCCAGCATTTT
CDR3 protein: CASSQGEVGNQPQHF

V gene: TRBV6-2/TRBV6-3
J gene: TRBJ1-5
clone size: .
D gene: .
CDR3 DNA: TGTGCCAGCAGTCCCCGGGCTGCAGGGCGTAGCAATCAGCCCCAGCATTTT
CDR3 protein: CASSPRAAGRSNQPQHF

V gene: TRBV29-1
J gene: TRBJ1-2
clone size: .
D gene: .
CDR3 DNA: TGCAGCGTATTAATATTAAGCGGCTACACCTTC
CDR3 protein: CSVLILSGYTF

V gene: TRBV10-2
J gene: TRBJ2-1
clone size: .
D gene: .
CDR3 DNA: TGCGCCAGCAGTGAGACCAGCCGGAATGAGCAGTTCTTC
CDR3 protein: CASSETSRNEQFF

V gene: TRBV11-2
J gene: TRBJ2-2
clone size: .
D gene: .
CDR3 DNA: TGTGCCAGCAGCTTTCTAACAGTTACCGGGGAGCTGTTTTTT
CDR3 protein: CASSFLTVTGELFF

V gene: TRBV6-4
J gene: TRBJ1-2
clone size: many
D gene: .
CDR3 DNA: TGTGCCAGCAGTCGGACAGCTCTCTATGGCTACACCTTC
CDR3 protein: CASSRTALYGYTF

V gene: TRBV4-1
J gene: TRBJ1-6
clone size: .
D gene: .
CDR3 DNA: TGCGCCAGCAGCCTAACCACCGGTGGAGGAAATTCACCCCTCCACTTT
CDR3 protein: CASSLTTGGGNSPLHF

V gene: TRBV9
J gene: TRBJ2-5
clone size: .
D gene: .
CDR3 DNA: TGTGCCAGCGCTGAGGGACTGGCATTACAAGAGACCCAGTACTTC
CDR3 protein: CASAEGLALQETQYF

V gene: TRBV5-5
J gene: TRBJ2-7
clone size: few
D gene: .
CDR3 DNA: TGTGCCAGCAGCTTGGAAGGACAGAACTCGTCCTACGAGCAGTACTTC
CDR3 protein: CASSLEGQNSSYEQYF

V gene: TRBV11-2
J gene: TRBJ1-1
clone size: .
D gene: .
CDR3 DNA: TGTGCCAGCAGTCCAAGCTGGTTCAACACTGAAGCTTTCTTT
CDR3 protein: CASSPSWFNTEAFF

V gene: TRBV27
J gene: TRBJ1-1
clone size: .
D gene: .
CDR3 DNA: TGTGCCAGCAGTTTCAGGTTAGGATGGCACAGTGAAGCTTTCTTT
CDR3 protein: CASSFRLGWHSEAFF

V gene: TRBV12-3/TRBV12-4
J gene: TRBJ1-5
clone size: few
D gene: TRBD1
CDR3 DNA: TGTGCCAGCAGTCCAGGGGGCGAAGGTCAGCCCCAGCATTTT
CDR3 protein: CASSPGGEGQPQHF

V gene: TRBV24-1
J gene: TRBJ2-2
clone size: many
D gene: .
CDR3 DNA: TGTGCCACCAGTGATCATACGGGGGACACCGGGGAGCTGTTTTTT
CDR3 protein: CATSDHTGDTGELFF

V gene: TRBV4-1
J gene: TRBJ2-4
clone size: few
D gene: .
CDR3 DNA: TGCGCCAGCAGCCAGACTGGGAAGGAAATCAACATTCAGTACTTC
CDR3 protein: CASSQTGKEINIQYF

V gene: TRBV3-1
J gene: TRBJ1-2
clone size: few
D gene: .
CDR3 DNA: TGTGCCAGCAGCCAAGGCCGGGTGTATAAGGATGGCTACACCTTC
CDR3 protein: CASSQGRVYKDGYTF

V gene: TRBV5-1
J gene: TRBJ1-3
clone size: few
D gene: .
CDR3 DNA: TGCGCCAGCAGCTGGGAACAGGGAAGCTCTGGAAACACCATATATTTT
CDR3 protein: CASSWEQGSSGNTIYF

V gene: TRBV11-2
J gene: TRBJ2-3
clone size: .
D gene: TRBD2
CDR3 DNA: TGTGCCAGCAGCCCGAGGACTAGCGGGTGGGGGGATACGCAGTATTTT
CDR3 protein: CASSPRTSGWGDTQYF

V gene: TRBV5-1
J gene: TRBJ1-1
clone size: few
D gene: TRBD1
CDR3 DNA: TGCGCCAGCAGCTTGTGGCAGGGGGTCGCTGAAGCTTTCTTT
CDR3 protein: CASSLWQGVAEAFF

V gene: TRBV6-2/TRBV6-3
J gene: TRBJ1-1
clone size: .
D gene: .
CDR3 DNA: TGTGCCAGCAGTTACAACCCCCATACCCGCGAAGCTTTCTTT
CDR3 protein: CASSYNPHTREAFF